The sequence of this T cell receptor (beta chain) was determined in a study of CD8+CD57+ T cells in acquired aplastic anemia. Turning to the study itself: Sorting CD4+ and CD8+ cells gave DNA averaging roughly 3.5 ug.

Whole-study results and caveats: Overlapping CD8+ CDR3 repertoires of patients and controls contained approximately 29 shared sequences.

This clonotype appeared a single time. Its antigen is not known. V lost 8 bases and J 7 bases, leaving 15 bases between the germline ends. The CDR3 totals 14 residues. Germline CDR1 is SGHVS and CDR2 is FNYEAQ. Template material for TCR beta VDJ and CDR3 profiling consisted of genomic DNA. TCRdb reprocessed the reads via MiXCR and lists one record per CDR3 protein. This table has over 150,000 distinct CDR3 sequences, 40% to 65% appearing once. An expansion of CD8+CD57+ cells by flow cytometry had been shown in patients chosen for sequencing. All patients had severe acquired aplastic anemia. Patients had received no therapy at the time of blood sampling.

This clonotype was obtained from a human donor with aplastic anemia. The rearrangement links TRBV7-6 to TRBJ1-6; D unclear. Sequenced input: sorted CD4+, CD8+, or CD8+CD57+ T cells (not recorded which) from PBMCs. As DNA, the CDR3 is TGTGCCAGCCGTTTTCAAGGGAACAATTCACCCCTCCACTTT. Translation gives CASRFQGNNSPLHF.